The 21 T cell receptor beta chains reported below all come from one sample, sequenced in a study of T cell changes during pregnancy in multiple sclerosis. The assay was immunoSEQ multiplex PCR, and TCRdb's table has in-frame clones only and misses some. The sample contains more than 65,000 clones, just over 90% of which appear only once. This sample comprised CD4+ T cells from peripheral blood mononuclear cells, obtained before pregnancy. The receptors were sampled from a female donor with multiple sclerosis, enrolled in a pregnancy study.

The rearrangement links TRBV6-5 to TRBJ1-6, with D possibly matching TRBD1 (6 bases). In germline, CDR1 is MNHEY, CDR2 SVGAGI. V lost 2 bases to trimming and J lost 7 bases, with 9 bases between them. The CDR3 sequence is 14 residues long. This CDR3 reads CASSYGGPNSPLHF. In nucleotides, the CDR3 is TGTGCCAGCAGTTACGGGGGCCCGAATTCACCCCTCCACTTT.

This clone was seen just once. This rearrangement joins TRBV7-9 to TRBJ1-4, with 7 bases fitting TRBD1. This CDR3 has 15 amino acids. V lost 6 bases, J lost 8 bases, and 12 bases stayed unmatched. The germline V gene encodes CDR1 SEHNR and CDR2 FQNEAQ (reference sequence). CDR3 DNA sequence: TGTGCCAGCAGTCTTATACAGGGGAGCGGCGAAAAACTGTTTTTT. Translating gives CASSLIQGSGEKLFF.

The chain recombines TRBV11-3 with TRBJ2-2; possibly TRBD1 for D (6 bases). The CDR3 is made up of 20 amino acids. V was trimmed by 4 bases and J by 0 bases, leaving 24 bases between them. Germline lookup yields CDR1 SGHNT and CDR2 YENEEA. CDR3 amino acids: CASSSYSGTLSAANTGELFF. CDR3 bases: TGTGCCAGCAGCTCCTATTCCGGGACACTAAGTGCCGCGAACACCGGGGAGCTGTTTTTT.

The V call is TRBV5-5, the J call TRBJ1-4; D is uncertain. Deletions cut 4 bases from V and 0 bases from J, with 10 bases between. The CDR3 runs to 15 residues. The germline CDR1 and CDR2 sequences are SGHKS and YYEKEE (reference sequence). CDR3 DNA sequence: TGTGCCAGCAGCCCAGAGGGAACAACTAATGAAAAACTGTTTTTT. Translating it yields CASSPEGTTNEKLFF. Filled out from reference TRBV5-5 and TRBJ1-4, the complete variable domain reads DAGVTQSPTHLIKTRGQQVTLRCSPISGHKSVSWYQQVLGQGPQFIFQYYEKEERGRGNFPDRFSARQFPNYSSELNVNALLLGDSALYLCASSPEGTTNEKLFFGSGTQLSVL.

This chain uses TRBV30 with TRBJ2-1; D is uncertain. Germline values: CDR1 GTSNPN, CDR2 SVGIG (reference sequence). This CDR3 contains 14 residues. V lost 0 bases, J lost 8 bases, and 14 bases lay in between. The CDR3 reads CAWSVLSFSYEQFF. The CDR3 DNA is TGTGCCTGGAGTGTTCTTAGCTTTTCCTATGAGCAGTTCTTC. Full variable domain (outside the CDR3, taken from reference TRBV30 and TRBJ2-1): SQTIHQWPATLVQPVGSPLSLECTVEGTSNPNLYWYRQAAGRGLQLLFYSVGIGQISSEVPQNLSASRPQDRQFILSSKKLLLSDSGFYLCAWSVLSFSYEQFFGPGTRLTVL.

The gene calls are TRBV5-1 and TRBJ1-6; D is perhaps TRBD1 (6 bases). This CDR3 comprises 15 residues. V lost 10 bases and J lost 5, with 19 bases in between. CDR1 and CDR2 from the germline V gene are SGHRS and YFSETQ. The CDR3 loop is CASRPTGGDNSPLHF. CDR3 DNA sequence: TGCGCCTCCCGGCCCACGGGGGGCGATAATTCACCCCTCCACTTT.

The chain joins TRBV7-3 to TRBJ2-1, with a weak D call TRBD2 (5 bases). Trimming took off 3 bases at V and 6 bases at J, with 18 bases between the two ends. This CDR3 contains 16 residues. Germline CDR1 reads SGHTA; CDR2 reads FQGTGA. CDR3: CASSFGRVGPSNEQFF. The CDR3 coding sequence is TGTGCCAGCAGCTTTGGGCGGGTCGGGCCCAGCAATGAGCAGTTCTTC.

CDR3: CASTDRGRSNYGYTF. CDR3 DNA: TGTGCCAGCACTGACAGGGGCCGATCTAACTATGGCTACACCTTC. The genes are TRBV28 and TRBJ1-2; 8 bases agree with TRBD1. The CDR3 loop spans 15 amino acids. J gave up 0 bases and V 7 bases, and 7 bases lay outside the gene matches. Germline CDR1 and CDR2: MDHEN and SYDVKM.

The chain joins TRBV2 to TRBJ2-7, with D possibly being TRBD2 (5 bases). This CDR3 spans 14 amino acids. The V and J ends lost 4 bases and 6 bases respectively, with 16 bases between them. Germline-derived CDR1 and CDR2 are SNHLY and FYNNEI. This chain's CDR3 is CASSASGRFVEQYF. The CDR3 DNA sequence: TGTGCCAGCAGTGCCAGCGGAAGGTTTGTCGAGCAGTACTTC. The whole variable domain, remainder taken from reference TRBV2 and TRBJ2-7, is EPEVTQTPSHQVTQMGQEVILRCVPISNHLYFYWYRQILGQKVEFLVSFYNNEISEKSEIFDDQFSVERPDGSNFTLKIRSTKLEDSAMYFCASSASGRFVEQYFGPGTRLTVT.

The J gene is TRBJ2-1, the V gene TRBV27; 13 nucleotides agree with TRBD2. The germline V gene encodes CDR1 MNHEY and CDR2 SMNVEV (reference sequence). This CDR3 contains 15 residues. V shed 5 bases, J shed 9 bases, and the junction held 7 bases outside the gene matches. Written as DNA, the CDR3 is TGTGCCAGCAGTCCCCGACTAGCGGGAGGAACTGAGCAGTTCTTC. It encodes CASSPRLAGGTEQFF.

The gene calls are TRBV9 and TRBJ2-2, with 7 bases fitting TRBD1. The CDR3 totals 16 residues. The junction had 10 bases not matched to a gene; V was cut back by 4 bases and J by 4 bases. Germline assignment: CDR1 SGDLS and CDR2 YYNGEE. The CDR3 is CASSFRDRGLTGELFF. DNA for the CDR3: TGTGCCAGCAGCTTCCGGGACAGAGGACTCACCGGGGAGCTGTTTTTT.

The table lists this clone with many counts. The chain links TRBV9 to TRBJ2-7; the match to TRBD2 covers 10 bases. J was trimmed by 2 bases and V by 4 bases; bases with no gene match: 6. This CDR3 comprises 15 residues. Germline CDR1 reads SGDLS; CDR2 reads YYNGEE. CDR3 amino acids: CASSPLAGEAYEQYF. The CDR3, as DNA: TGTGCCAGCAGCCCTCTAGCGGGAGAGGCCTACGAGCAGTACTTC. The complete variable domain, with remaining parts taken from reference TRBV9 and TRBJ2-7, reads DSGVTQTPKHLITATGQRVTLRCSPRSGDLSVYWYQQSLDQGLQFLIQYYNGEERAKGNILERFSAQQFPDLHSELNLSSLELGDSALYFCASSPLAGEAYEQYFGPGTRLTVT.

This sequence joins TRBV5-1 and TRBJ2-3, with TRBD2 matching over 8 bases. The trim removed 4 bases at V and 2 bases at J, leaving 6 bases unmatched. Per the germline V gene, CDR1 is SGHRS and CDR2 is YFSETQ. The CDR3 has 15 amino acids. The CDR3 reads CASSALAGNTDTQYF. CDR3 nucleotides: TGCGCCAGCAGCGCCTTAGCGGGGAACACAGATACGCAGTATTTT.

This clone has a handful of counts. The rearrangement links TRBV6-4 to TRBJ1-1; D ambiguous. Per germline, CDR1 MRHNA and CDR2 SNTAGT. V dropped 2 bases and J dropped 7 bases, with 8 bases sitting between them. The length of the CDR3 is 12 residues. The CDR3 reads CASSDQRIEAFF. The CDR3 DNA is TGTGCCAGCAGTGACCAGAGGATTGAAGCTTTCTTT.

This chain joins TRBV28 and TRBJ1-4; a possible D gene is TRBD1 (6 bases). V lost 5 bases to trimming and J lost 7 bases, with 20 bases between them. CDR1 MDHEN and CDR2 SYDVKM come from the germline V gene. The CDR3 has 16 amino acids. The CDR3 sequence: CASSLKRGTIFEKLFF. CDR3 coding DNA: TGTGCCAGCAGTCTTAAAAGGGGGACCATTTTTGAAAAACTGTTTTTT.

CDR3 bases: TGTGCCAGCAGCGGACAGGGGGCCTTAGGAAACACCATATATTTT. Its protein is CASSGQGALGNTIYF. The chain carries TRBV5-6 and TRBJ1-3, with 11 nucleotides matching TRBD1. The V and J ends lost 4 bases and 4 bases, in that order; junction bases with no gene match: 4. Germline CDR1 SGHDT, CDR2 YYEEEE. The CDR3 has 15 amino acids. Complete variable domain (other parts from reference TRBV5-6 and TRBJ1-3): DAGVTQSPTHLIKTRGQQVTLRCSPKSGHDTVSWYQQALGQGPQFIFQYYEEEERQRGNFPDRFSGHQFPNYSSELNVNALLLGDSALYLCASSGQGALGNTIYFGEGSWLTVV.

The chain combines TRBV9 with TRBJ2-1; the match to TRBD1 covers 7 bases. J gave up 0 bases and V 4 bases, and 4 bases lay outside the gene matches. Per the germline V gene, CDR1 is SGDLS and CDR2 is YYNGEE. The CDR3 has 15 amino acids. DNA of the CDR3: TGTGCCAGCAGCTTATCAGGGGGCTCCTACAATGAGCAGTTCTTC. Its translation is CASSLSGGSYNEQFF. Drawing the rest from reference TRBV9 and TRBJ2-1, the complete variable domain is DSGVTQTPKHLITATGQRVTLRCSPRSGDLSVYWYQQSLDQGLQFLIQYYNGEERAKGNILERFSAQQFPDLHSELNLSSLELGDSALYFCASSLSGGSYNEQFFGPGTRLTVL.

CDR3: CASSLELYSGYTF. The CDR3 DNA follows: TGTGCCAGCAGCTTAGAACTGTATAGTGGCTACACCTTC. This chain joins TRBV11-2 and TRBJ1-2; D ambiguous. From germline, CDR1 is SGHAT and CDR2 FQNNGV. The CDR3 is made up of 13 amino acids. The ends were cut back, 0 bases at V and 7 bases at J, with 9 bases in the middle. The variable domain in full, with the rest retrieved from reference TRBV11-2 and TRBJ1-2, is EAGVAQSPRYKIIEKRQSVAFWCNPISGHATLYWYQQILGQGPKLLIQFQNNGVVDDSQLPKDRFSAERLKGVDSTLKIQPAKLEDSAVYLCASSLELYSGYTFGSGTRLTVV.

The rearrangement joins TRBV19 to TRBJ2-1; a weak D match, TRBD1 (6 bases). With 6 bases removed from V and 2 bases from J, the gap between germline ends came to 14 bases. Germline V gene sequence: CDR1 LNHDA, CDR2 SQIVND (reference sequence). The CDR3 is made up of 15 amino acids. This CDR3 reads CASRPGQGPYNEQFF. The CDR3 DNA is TGTGCCAGTAGACCCGGGCAGGGGCCCTACAATGAGCAGTTCTTC.

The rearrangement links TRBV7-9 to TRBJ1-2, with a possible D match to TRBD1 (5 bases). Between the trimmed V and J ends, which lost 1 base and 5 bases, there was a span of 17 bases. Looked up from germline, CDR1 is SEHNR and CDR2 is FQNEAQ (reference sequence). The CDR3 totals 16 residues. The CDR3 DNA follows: TGTGCCAGCAGCTTAGATCTAGCGACAGCCAATTATGGCTACACCTTC. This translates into CASSLDLATANYGYTF. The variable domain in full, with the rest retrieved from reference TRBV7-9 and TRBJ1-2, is DTGVSQNPRHKITKRGQNVTFRCDPISEHNRLYWYRQTLGQGPEFLTYFQNEAQLEKSRLLSDRFSAERPKGSFSTLEIQRTEQGDSAMYLCASSLDLATANYGYTFGSGTRLTVV.

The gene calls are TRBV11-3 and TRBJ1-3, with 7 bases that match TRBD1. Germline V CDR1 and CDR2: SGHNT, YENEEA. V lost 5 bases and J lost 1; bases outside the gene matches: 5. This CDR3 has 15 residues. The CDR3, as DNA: TGTGCCAGCAGCGTTTCAGGGGGTTCTGGAAACACCATATATTTT. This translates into CASSVSGGSGNTIYF.